The 23 T cell receptor beta chains reported below all come from one sample, sequenced in a study of Graves' ophthalmopathy and Graves' hyperthyroidism. Amplification from RNA transcripts yielded the TCR beta CDR3 regions. Second-round multiplex PCR followed a first-round RT-PCR using HTBI primers. MiXCR was run by TCRdb on the multiplex PCR reads, yielding one entry per CDR3 protein. The data contain under 350,000 distinct CDR3 sequences, roughly a sixth of them seen just once; the ten biggest clones take up roughly an eighth. The sequenced sample was peripheral blood. These receptors originate from an adult man with Graves' ophthalmopathy.

Worth noting for this clonotype: This could be a read error, since a much larger clone is one nucleotide away. The genes are TRBV7-9 and TRBJ2-7; 7 bases are shared with TRBD2. The CDR3 spans 15 residues. Germline values: CDR1 SEHNR, CDR2 FQNEAQ (reference sequence). The V gene end was trimmed by 3 bases and the J gene end by 2 bases; junction bases not matched to a gene: 7. The DNA for the CDR3 is TGTGCCAGCAGCTTCTGTCGGGAGGAGGCCTACGAGCAGTACTTC. Translating it yields CASSFCREEAYEQYF.

This clonotype was counted a single time. The CDR3: CASSIATGTGELFF. The CDR3 DNA reads as TGTGCCAGCAGTATTGCGACAGGGACCGGGGAGCTGTTTTTT. The chain is built from TRBV28 and TRBJ2-2; 7 nucleotides line up with TRBD1. Germline CDR1 is MDHEN and CDR2 is SYDVKM. Trimming at V came to 5 bases and at J to 5 bases, leaving 5 bases not matched to a gene. The CDR3 has 14 amino acids.

In this sample, this clonotype turned up many times. The chain recombines TRBV30 with TRBJ1-2; 9 bases line up with TRBD1. The CDR3 has 13 residues. From germline, CDR1 is GTSNPN and CDR2 SVGIG (reference sequence). Germline trimming cut 2 bases from V and 5 bases from J; bases unmatched to any gene: 3. The CDR3, as DNA: TGTGCCTGGAGTCGCGACAGGGGGTATGGCTACACCTTC. Translating it yields CAWSRDRGYGYTF.

The J gene is TRBJ2-7, the V gene TRBV12-3 or TRBV12-4; D unclear. CDR3 length equals 14 residues. V lost 10 bases, J lost 5 bases, and 21 bases lay in between. The CDR3 here is CAIGFYGSMNEQYF. DNA of the CDR3: TGTGCCATCGGTTTTTACGGAAGTATGAACGAGCAGTACTTC.

This clonotype has a count of ten or more. The rearrangement links TRBV7-9 to TRBJ2-5; 8 bases match TRBD2. V shed 3 bases, J shed 4 bases, and the junction held 4 bases outside the gene matches. This CDR3 region has 14 residues. The germline V gene encodes CDR1 SEHNR and CDR2 FQNEAQ (reference sequence). Here the CDR3 reads CASSFGGESETQYF. CDR3 nucleotide sequence: TGTGCCAGCAGCTTCGGGGGGGAGTCAGAGACCCAGTACTTC.

The chain recombines TRBV30 with TRBJ2-5; 8 nucleotides agree with TRBD1. In germline, CDR1 is GTSNPN, CDR2 SVGIG (reference sequence). This CDR3 spans 13 amino acids. Trimming took 1 base from V and 4 from J; bases not matched to a gene: 2. The DNA for the CDR3 is TGTGCCTGGAGTGGGACAGGGAGAGAGACCCAGTACTTC. Its protein product is CAWSGTGRETQYF.

The CDR3 spells CASRYMVSNQPQHF. In DNA form, the CDR3 reads TGTGCCAGCAGATACATGGTTAGCAATCAGCCCCAGCATTTT. The V call is TRBV28, the J call TRBJ1-5; D gene ambiguous. CDR3 length equals 14 residues. Looked up from germline, CDR1 is MDHEN and CDR2 is SYDVKM. Trimming took off 6 bases at V and 0 bases at J, with 9 bases between the two ends.

The chain links TRBV11-2 to TRBJ1-3, with D perhaps TRBD1 (5 bases). This CDR3 comprises 14 residues. The V and J ends lost 5 bases and 8 bases respectively, with 16 bases between them. In germline, CDR1 is SGHAT, CDR2 FQNNGV. Here the CDR3 DNA reads TGTGCCAGCAGCCGGGACGGGTCTTCGGACACCATATATTTT. Its protein product is CASSRDGSSDTIYF.

This clonotype was seen ten or more times. The CDR3 spells CASSHTGTSGTAETQYF. The DNA of the CDR3 is TGCGCCAGCAGTCATACCGGGACTAGCGGGACGGCGGAGACCCAGTACTTC. This chain connects TRBV5-1 to TRBJ2-5; 13 bases align to TRBD2. This CDR3 has 17 amino acids. Germline-derived CDR1 and CDR2 are SGHRS and YFSETQ. V trimming: 5 bases; J trimming: 5 bases; junction bases outside the gene matches: 12. Using reference TRBV5-1 and TRBJ2-5 for the parts outside the CDR3, the full variable domain is KAGVTQTPRYLIKTRGQQVTLSCSPISGHRSVSWYQQTPGQGLQFLFEYFSETQRNKGNFPGRFSGRQFSNSRSEMNVSTLELGDSALYLCASSHTGTSGTAETQYFGPGTRLLVL.

This clonotype has at least ten counts. V usage is TRBV12-3 or TRBV12-4 and J usage is TRBJ1-2, with 8 bases aligning to TRBD1. This CDR3 has 15 residues. Losses at the gene ends were 6 bases for V and 4 bases for J; bases not matched to a gene: 10. The CDR3 sequence is CASRGQGGPLYGYTF. The CDR3 nucleotides are TGTGCCAGCAGAGGACAGGGAGGACCCCTCTATGGCTACACCTTC.

V gene TRBV12-3 or TRBV12-4 combines with J gene TRBJ2-7, with D possibly being TRBD2 (5 bases). The length of the CDR3 is 14 residues. V was trimmed by 1 base and J by 2 bases, leaving 9 bases between them. The CDR3 coding sequence is TGTGCCAGCAGTTTAGTTTCGGAGGCCTACGAGCAGTACTTC. Its translation is CASSLVSEAYEQYF.

This clonotype appeared many times. The J gene is TRBJ2-6, the V gene TRBV24-1; TRBD1 is a possible D gene (6 bases). Looked up from germline, CDR1 is KGHDR and CDR2 is SFDVKD. The CDR3 extends over 17 amino acids. V dropped 4 bases and J dropped 0 bases, with 12 bases sitting between them. CDR3 sequence (DNA): TGTGCCACCAGTGAGCGAACAGGGCGCTCTGGGGCCAACGTCCTGACTTTC. As protein: CATSERTGRSGANVLTF.

There are a few counts of this clonotype. This chain joins TRBV11-2 and TRBJ2-7; D gene ambiguous. This CDR3 region has 15 residues. Trimming cost V 0 bases and J 2 bases, with 11 bases left between them. Per the germline V gene, CDR1 is SGHAT and CDR2 is FQNNGV. In DNA form, the CDR3 reads TGTGCCAGCAGCTTAGACATGGATCTCCCCTACGAGCAGTACTTC. Its protein product is CASSLDMDLPYEQYF.

This clonotype was seen at least ten times. V is TRBV5-5 and J is TRBJ2-5; D is unclear. V was pared by 4 bases and J by 1 base, with 5 bases between. CDR1 SGHKS and CDR2 YYEKEE come from the germline V gene (reference sequence). The CDR3 extends over 12 amino acids. CDR3 sequence reads: CASSTLQETQYF. The CDR3 DNA is TGTGCCAGCAGCACGCTCCAAGAGACCCAGTACTTC.

The V and J genes are TRBV3-1 and TRBJ1-1; D unclear. Trimming took off 0 bases at V and 0 bases at J, with 8 bases between the two ends. The CDR3 sequence is 15 residues long. The germline V gene has CDR1 LGHDT and CDR2 YNNKEL (reference sequence). CDR3: CASSQEVSVNTEAFF. The CDR3 coding sequence is TGTGCCAGCAGCCAAGAGGTGTCAGTGAACACTGAAGCTTTCTTT.

This clonotype has a count of ten or more. The chain uses TRBV2 and TRBJ1-5, with D unresolved. There are 16 residues in the CDR3. V dropped 3 bases and J dropped 0 bases, with 12 bases sitting between them. Looked up from germline, CDR1 is SNHLY and CDR2 is FYNNEI. The CDR3 here is CASSEGEKYSNQPQHF. The CDR3 DNA reads as TGTGCCAGCAGTGAGGGAGAGAAATATAGCAATCAGCCCCAGCATTTT.

This clonotype showed up many times. The rearrangement links TRBV11-2 to TRBJ2-7; D may correspond to TRBD1 or TRBD2 (5 bases each). Deletions cut 5 bases from V and 3 bases from J, with 17 bases between. Germline V gives CDR1 SGHAT, CDR2 FQNNGV. CDR3 size: 15 residues. The CDR3 spells CASSQGGGSVYEQYF. The CDR3 coding sequence is TGTGCCAGCAGCCAGGGTGGGGGTTCTGTCTACGAGCAGTACTTC.

This clonotype appeared many times. The rearrangement links TRBV2 to TRBJ2-7; TRBD1 is a possible D gene (6 bases). Trimming stripped 5 bases from V and 0 bases from J, with 14 bases between. The CDR3 is 15 residues long. From germline, CDR1 is SNHLY and CDR2 FYNNEI. The CDR3 sequence is CASSNRETLSYEQYF. Written as DNA, the CDR3 is TGTGCCAGCAGTAACAGGGAAACCCTCTCCTACGAGCAGTACTTC.

This clonotype appeared many times. The chain employs TRBV7-3 and TRBJ2-5, with D possibly matching TRBD1 (6 bases). The CDR3 sequence is 15 residues long. Germline lookup yields CDR1 SGHTA and CDR2 FQGTGA. Trimming took 2 bases from V and 2 from J, leaving 12 bases between them. CDR3 in amino acids: CASSLVSGAQETQYF. The CDR3 coding sequence is TGTGCCAGCAGCTTAGTTTCAGGGGCACAAGAGACCCAGTACTTC.

This clonotype was seen repeatedly, ten times or more. V usage is TRBV7-2 and J usage is TRBJ2-5; the D gene is possibly TRBD2 (5 bases). Germline V lookup: CDR1 SGHTA, CDR2 FQGNSA. Trimming removed 5 bases from V and 0 bases from J, with 10 bases in between. This CDR3 comprises 14 residues. The chain's CDR3 is CASSPRGHQETQYF. DNA of the CDR3: TGTGCCAGCAGCCCGAGAGGGCACCAAGAGACCCAGTACTTC.

This clonotype showed up many times. The chain uses TRBV30 and TRBJ1-1; TRBD1 aligns across 9 bases. Germline values: CDR1 GTSNPN, CDR2 SVGIG (reference sequence). Trimming at V came to 4 bases and at J to 5 bases, leaving 5 bases not matched to a gene. This CDR3 comprises 13 residues. CDR3 region: CAWTQGANTEAFF. CDR3 DNA: TGTGCCTGGACACAGGGGGCGAATACTGAAGCTTTCTTT.

This clonotype appeared many times. The chain joins TRBV20-1 to TRBJ1-1, with TRBD1 as a possible D gene (6 bases). The germline V and J ends were trimmed by 4 bases and 3 bases, with 9 bases remaining between them. The CDR3 extends over 12 amino acids. Germline CDR1 reads DFQATT; CDR2 reads SNEGSKA (reference sequence). For the CDR3, the DNA is TGCAGTGCTACACAGGGATACACTGAAGCTTTCTTT. This translates into CSATQGYTEAFF.

This clonotype was detected many times. J is TRBJ2-7 and V is TRBV30; TRBD2 agrees at 13 bases. CDR1 and CDR2 from the germline V gene are GTSNPN and SVGIG (reference sequence). V shed 3 bases, J shed 6 bases, and the junction held 8 bases outside the gene matches. CDR3 length: 15 amino acids. The CDR3 is CAWRGGTSGTSEQYF. CDR3 DNA: TGTGCCTGGAGAGGGGGGACTAGCGGGACCTCCGAGCAGTACTTC.